This TCR beta chain was sequenced for a study of T cell responses to AZD1222 COVID-19 vaccine. Profiling relied on immunoSEQ multiplex PCR, and the TCRdb table lists in-frame clones only, not all of them. The sample has around 140,000 clones; roughly nine tenths are singletons. The sample holds one count of this clone. Its target is not known. Whole-study results and caveats: White British people made up most donors, females outnumbered males, and clonal diversity was possibly underestimated. In the spike-specific TCR repertoire, nearly half reportedly target unmutated variant regions. Spike-specific TCR breadth and depth went up after people got two AZD1222 doses.

This TCR was recovered from an adult in good health. The sequencing used peripheral blood, collected on day 0 of AZD1222 vaccination.

The CDR3 sequence is CASSPGGHVNEKLFF. The CDR3 region has the DNA TGTGCCAGCTCTCCTGGGGGGCATGTGAATGAAAAACTGTTTTTT. The rearrangement joins TRBV6-5 to TRBJ1-4; D is perhaps TRBD1 (6 bases). V gave up 8 bases and J gave up 5 bases, with 18 bases separating them. The length of the CDR3 is 15 residues. Per germline, CDR1 MNHEY and CDR2 SVGAGI.